This TCR delta chain is drawn from a study of gamma-delta chains in newborns, infants, children. Overall study context: Microbial exposure reportedly drives polyclonal innate γδ T cell expansion after birth.

TCRdb redid clone calling on the reads using CATT. The data contain 4,000 to 5,000 delta-chain clones, 14% to 15% of them singletons. This CDR3 region has 17 residues. This TCR was recovered from a child who was a newborn, infant or young child, either healthy, febrile or measles-vaccinated (not recorded which). The sequenced sample was blood. The J gene corresponds to TRDJ2; a V gene call is absent; the table's TRDD3 call for D was not verified on the DNA. The CDR3 DNA reads TGTGCCTGTGACATTATGTGGGCCGCTACTTGTACAGCACAACTCTTCTTT. Protein product: CACDIMWAATCTAQLFF.